The entry below describes one T cell receptor beta chain. Its cognate antigen is unknown. Germline V gene sequence: CDR1 SNHLY, CDR2 FYNNEI. The length of the CDR3 is 16 residues. The junction had 8 bases not matched to a gene; V was cut back by 6 bases and J by 4 bases. The authors ran a second PCR of about 6 to 11 cycles using a sample-barcoded 5' primer and a J-beta primer mix. TCRdb itself ran the 5' RACE reads through MiXCR, one entry per CDR3 protein. Of approximately 780,000 distinct CDR3 sequences listed, around 24% were seen once; the top ten hold 3%. The data are from a study of blood T cells in healthy people across ages. General study findings and limits: Measured against age, TCR beta diversity per million T cells decreased in a roughly linear manner.

The same sample was also studied in work on T cells of mothers and their children. In that study: Each child gave approximately 2.8 million TCR beta CDR3 reads (each mother, over 9.5 million).

Specimen: blood. This TCR was sampled from a boy aged 5-17 years in good health. The rearrangement uses TRBV2 and TRBJ2-1, with 11 bases matching TRBD2. CDR3 in DNA: TGTGCCAGCAGCCCCCCGACTAGCGGGACATACAATGAGCAGTTCTTC. Its translation is CASSPPTSGTYNEQFF.